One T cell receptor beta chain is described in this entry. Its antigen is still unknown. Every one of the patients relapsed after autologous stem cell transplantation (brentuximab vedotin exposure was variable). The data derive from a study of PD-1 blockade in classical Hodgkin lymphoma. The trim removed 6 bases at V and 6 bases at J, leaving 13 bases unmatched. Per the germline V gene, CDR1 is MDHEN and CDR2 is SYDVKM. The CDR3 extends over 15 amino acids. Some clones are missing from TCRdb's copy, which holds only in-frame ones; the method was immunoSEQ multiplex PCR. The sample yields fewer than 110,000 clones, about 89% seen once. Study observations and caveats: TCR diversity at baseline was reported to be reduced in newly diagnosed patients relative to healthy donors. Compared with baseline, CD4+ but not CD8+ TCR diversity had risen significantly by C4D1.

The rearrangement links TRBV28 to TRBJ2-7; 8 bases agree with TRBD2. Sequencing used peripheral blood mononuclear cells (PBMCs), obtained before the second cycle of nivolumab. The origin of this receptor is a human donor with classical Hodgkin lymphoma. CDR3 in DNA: TGTGCCAGCAGCCCCCCGGGACTAGACCCTTTCGAGCAGTACTTC. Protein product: CASSPPGLDPFEQYF.